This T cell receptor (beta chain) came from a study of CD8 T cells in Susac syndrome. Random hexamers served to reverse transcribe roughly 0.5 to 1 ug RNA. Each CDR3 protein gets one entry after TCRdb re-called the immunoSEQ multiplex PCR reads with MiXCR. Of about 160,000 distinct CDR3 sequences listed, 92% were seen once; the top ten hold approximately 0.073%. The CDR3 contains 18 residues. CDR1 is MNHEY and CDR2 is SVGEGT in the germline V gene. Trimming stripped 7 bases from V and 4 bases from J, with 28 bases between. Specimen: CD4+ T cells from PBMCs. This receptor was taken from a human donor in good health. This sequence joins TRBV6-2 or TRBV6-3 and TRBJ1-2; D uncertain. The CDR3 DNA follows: TGTGCCAGCAACACCTACGCGGGGAAAGGAAAATCGGGCTATGGCTACACCTTC. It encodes CASNTYAGKGKSGYGYTF.